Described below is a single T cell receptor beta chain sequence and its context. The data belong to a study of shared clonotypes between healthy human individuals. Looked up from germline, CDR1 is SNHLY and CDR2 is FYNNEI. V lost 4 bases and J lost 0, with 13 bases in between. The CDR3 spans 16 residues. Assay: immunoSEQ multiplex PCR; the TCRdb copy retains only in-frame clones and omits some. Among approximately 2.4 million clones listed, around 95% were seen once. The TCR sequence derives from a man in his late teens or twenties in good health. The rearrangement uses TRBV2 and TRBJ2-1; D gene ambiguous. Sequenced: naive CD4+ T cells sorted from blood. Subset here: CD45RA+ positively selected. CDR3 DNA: TGTGCCAGCAGTGGTGGGGTCCGGAGCTCCTACAATGAGCAGTTCTTC. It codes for CASSGGVRSSYNEQFF.